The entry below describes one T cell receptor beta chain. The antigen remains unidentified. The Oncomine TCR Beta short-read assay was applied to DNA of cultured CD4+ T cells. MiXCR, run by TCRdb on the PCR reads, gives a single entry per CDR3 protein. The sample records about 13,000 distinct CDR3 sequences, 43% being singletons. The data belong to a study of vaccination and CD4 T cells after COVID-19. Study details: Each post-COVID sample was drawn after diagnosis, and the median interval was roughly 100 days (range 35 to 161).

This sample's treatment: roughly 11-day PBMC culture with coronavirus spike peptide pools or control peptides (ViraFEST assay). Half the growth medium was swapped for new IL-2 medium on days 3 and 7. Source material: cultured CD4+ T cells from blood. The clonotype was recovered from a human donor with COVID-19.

Here the CDR3 DNA reads TGTGCCAGCAGTGAAGCCGGGGGTTTGATGCAGCCCCAGCATTTT. Residues: CASSEAGGLMQPQHF. The V call is TRBV6-1, the J call TRBJ1-5, with D maybe TRBD1 (5 bases). V lost 0 bases to trimming and J lost 7 bases, with 13 bases between them. CDR3 length: 15 residues. CDR1 is MNHNS, CDR2 SASEGT, per germline.